This T cell receptor (beta chain) was sequenced in a study of blood T cell repertoires in COVID-19. The wider study: The origin of the acute and convalescent COVID-19 samples was the United States, Italy and Spain. Sources were T cells, B-cell-depleted T cells, or PBMCs; the material itself was cDNA or gDNA.

Generated by immunoSEQ multiplex PCR, the TCRdb table keeps only in-frame clones and is missing some. There are 150,000 or so clones in the sample; around 85% occur only once, and around 3.1% lies in the top ten. The TCR comes from a woman between 35 and 50 years old with active or convalescent COVID-19. The sequencing input was peripheral blood.

The CDR3 here is CASSEFGGAGWNTEAFF. CDR3 DNA: TGCGCCAGCAGTGAGTTTGGGGGGGCCGGTTGGAACACTGAAGCTTTCTTT. V and J are TRBV10-2 and TRBJ1-1; D might be TRBD1 (6 bases). CDR1 is WSHSY and CDR2 is SAAADI in the germline V gene. The ends were cut back, 1 base at V and 1 base at J, with 16 bases in the middle. This CDR3 region has 17 residues.